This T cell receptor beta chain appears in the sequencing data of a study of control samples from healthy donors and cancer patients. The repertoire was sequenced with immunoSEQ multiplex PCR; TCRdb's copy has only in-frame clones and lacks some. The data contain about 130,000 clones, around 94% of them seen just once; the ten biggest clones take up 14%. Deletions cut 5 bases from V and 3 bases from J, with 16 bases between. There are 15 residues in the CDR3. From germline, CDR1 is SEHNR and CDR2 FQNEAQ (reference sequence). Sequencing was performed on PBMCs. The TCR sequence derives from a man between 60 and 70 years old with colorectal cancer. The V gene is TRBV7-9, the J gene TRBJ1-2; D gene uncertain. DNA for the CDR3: TGTGCCAGCAGCAGCATCCCCCCCGGCGACTATGGCTACACCTTC. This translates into CASSSIPPGDYGYTF.